This entry concerns a single T cell receptor beta chain. This CDR3 spans 14 amino acids. V lost 5 bases to trimming and J lost 5 bases, with 15 bases between them. Germline CDR1 LNHDA, CDR2 SQIVND (reference sequence). The data were obtained in a study of blood T cell repertoires in COVID-19. The table came from immunoSEQ multiplex PCR; TCRdb's copy has only in-frame clones and leaves some out. The repertoire holds approximately 240,000 clones, with 70% to 90% as singletons. The V and J genes are TRBV19 and TRBJ2-5, with D maybe TRBD2 (5 bases). This TCR was recovered from a woman between 25 and 40 years old who had recovered from COVID-19. Material for sequencing was peripheral blood. CDR3 sequence (DNA): TGTGCCAGTAGTTCAAACGGGGAAGTCGAGACCCAGTACTTC. Translated, it gives CASSSNGEVETQYF.